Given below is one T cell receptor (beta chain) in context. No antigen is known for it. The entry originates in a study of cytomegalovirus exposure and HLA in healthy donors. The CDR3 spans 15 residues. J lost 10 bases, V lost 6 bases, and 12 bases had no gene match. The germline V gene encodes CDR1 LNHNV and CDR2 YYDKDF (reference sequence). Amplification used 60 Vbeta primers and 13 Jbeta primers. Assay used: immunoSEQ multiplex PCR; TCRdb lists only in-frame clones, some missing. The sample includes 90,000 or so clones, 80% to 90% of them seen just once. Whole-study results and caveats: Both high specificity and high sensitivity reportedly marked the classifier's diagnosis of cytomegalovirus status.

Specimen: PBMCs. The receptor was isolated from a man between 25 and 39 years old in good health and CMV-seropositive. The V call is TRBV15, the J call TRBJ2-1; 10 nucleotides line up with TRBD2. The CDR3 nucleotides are TGTGCCACCAGGGCAGAGGGACTAGCGTCGGGGGAGCAGTTCTTC. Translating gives CATRAEGLASGEQFF.